One and the same sample provided the 28 T cell receptor beta chains below, sequenced in a study of multiple sclerosis patients with progressive multifocal leukoencephalopathy. Libraries were prepared by immunoSEQ multiplex PCR; TCRdb keeps only in-frame clonotypes and omits some of them. The table records fewer than 35,000 clones, about 90% of them present only once. Regarding time point: time of PML onset. Sample: PBMCs, taken from a patient treated with natalizumab. These receptor sequences come from a human donor with progressive multifocal leukoencephalopathy.

This chain joins TRBV7-7 and TRBJ2-1; 11 bases are shared with TRBD2. There are 17 residues in the CDR3. Per germline, CDR1 SSHAT and CDR2 FNYEAQ (reference sequence). With V trimmed by 5 bases and J by 0 bases, 6 bases remained unmatched. The CDR3 DNA sequence: TGTGCCAGCAGCCCTGGGACTAGCGGAAGCTCCTACAATGAGCAGTTCTTC. Residues: CASSPGTSGSSYNEQFF.

Written as DNA, the CDR3 is TGTGCCAGCAGCCGCGGTAGGGGAACTAATGGCTACACCTTC. Amino acids: CASSRGRGTNGYTF. The V and J genes are TRBV25-1 and TRBJ1-2; TRBD1 might be the D (5 bases). CDR3 size: 14 residues. The germline CDR1 and CDR2 sequences are MGHDK and SYGVNS. Trimming shortened V by 6 bases and J by 6 bases, and 17 bases separated the two germline ends.

This chain joins TRBV19 and TRBJ2-1; D is unresolved. CDR3 size: 12 residues. Trimming took 5 bases from V and 11 from J, leaving 13 bases between them. Germline CDR1 LNHDA, CDR2 SQIVND (reference sequence). This CDR3 is CASSSGGPKQFF. In DNA form, the CDR3 reads TGTGCCAGTAGTTCGGGCGGACCAAAGCAGTTCTTC. The entire variable domain, with the rest obtained from reference TRBV19 and TRBJ2-1, is as follows: DGGITQSPKYLFRKEGQNVTLSCEQNLNHDAMYWYRQDPGQGLRLIYYSQIVNDFQKGDIAEGYSVSREKKESFPLTVTSAQKNPTAFYLCASSSGGPKQFFGPGTRLTVL.

The chain combines TRBV4-2 with TRBJ2-3; the D gene is possibly TRBD1 (6 bases). Trimming removed 1 base from V and 0 bases from J, with 14 bases in between. Germline V gene sequence: CDR1 LGHNA, CDR2 YNFKEQ. The CDR3 is 17 amino acids. The CDR3 region is CASSQGGLASSTDTQYF. The CDR3 DNA is TGTGCCAGCAGCCAAGGGGGGCTCGCGTCTAGCACAGATACGCAGTATTTT.

V gene TRBV15 combines with J gene TRBJ2-1, with 7 bases identical to TRBD1. V lost 2 bases and J lost 1; bases outside the gene matches: 11. The CDR3 has 18 residues. Germline V lookup: CDR1 LNHNV, CDR2 YYDKDF (reference sequence). CDR3 nucleotides: TGTGCCACCAGCAGAATCCGGGACAGTAAGATTTCCTACAATGAGCAGTTCTTC. Protein sequence: CATSRIRDSKISYNEQFF.

The table lists this clone with a few counts. The chain is built from TRBV6-5 and TRBJ2-7, with 7 positions matching TRBD1. The germline gives CDR1 MNHEY, CDR2 SVGAGI. Losses at the gene ends were 2 bases for V and 2 bases for J; bases not matched to a gene: 3. This CDR3 has 14 amino acids. The CDR3 DNA sequence: TGTGCCAGCAGTTACCGGACAGGCGCCTACGAGCAGTACTTC. Protein sequence: CASSYRTGAYEQYF.

The rearrangement uses TRBV10-3 and TRBJ2-6, with D possibly TRBD1 on 6 matching bases. V was clipped by 3 bases and J by 2 bases, with 20 bases between them. The CDR3 is 19 residues long. Germline CDR1 is ENHRY and CDR2 is SYGVKD. The CDR3 reads CAISDPFGQPIAGANVLTF. For the CDR3, the DNA is TGTGCCATCAGTGACCCCTTTGGACAGCCAATAGCTGGGGCCAACGTCCTGACTTTC.

The rearrangement joins TRBV27 to TRBJ2-7, with 8 bases lining up with TRBD1. The CDR3 runs to 18 residues. J gave up 0 bases and V 6 bases, and 16 bases lay outside the gene matches. Germline V CDR1 and CDR2: MNHEY, SMNVEV (reference sequence). Here the CDR3 reads CASSPDPGGGLFSYEQYF. CDR3 sequence (DNA): TGTGCCAGCAGCCCCGACCCAGGGGGCGGACTCTTCTCCTACGAGCAGTACTTC.

The chain employs TRBV14 and TRBJ1-1, with D unresolved. Germline V gives CDR1 SGHDN, CDR2 FVKESK. The CDR3 sequence is 14 residues long. Trimming left V 2 bases short and J 0 bases short, with 7 bases between. This CDR3 reads CASSQRRLNTEAFF. The CDR3 DNA reads TGTGCCAGCAGCCAACGACGGCTGAACACTGAAGCTTTCTTT. Full variable domain (missing parts from reference TRBV14 and TRBJ1-1): EAGVTQFPSHSVIEKGQTVTLRCDPISGHDNLYWYRRVMGKEIKFLLHFVKESKQDESGMPNNRFLAERTGGTYSTLKVQPAELEDSGVYFCASSQRRLNTEAFFGQGTRLTVV.

The chain recombines TRBV30 with TRBJ1-1; TRBD1 matches 7 bases. The germline gives CDR1 GTSNPN, CDR2 SVGIG (reference sequence). V dropped 3 bases and J dropped 5; count of bases not matched to a gene: 9. This CDR3 comprises 14 residues. CDR3 sequence reads: CAWRGQTGVTEAFF. The CDR3 DNA reads TGTGCCTGGAGGGGGCAAACAGGGGTGACTGAAGCTTTCTTT.

V gene TRBV9 combines with J gene TRBJ2-5; 10 bases are a match to TRBD1. The CDR3 sequence is 13 residues long. CDR1 and CDR2 from the germline V gene are SGDLS and YYNGEE. V lost 5 bases to trimming and J lost 4 bases; unmatched junction nucleotides: 2. CDR3 sequence (DNA): TGTGCCAGCAGGGGACAGGGGACAGAGACCCAGTACTTC. Amino acid sequence: CASRGQGTETQYF. Full variable domain (rest looked up from reference TRBV9 and TRBJ2-5): DSGVTQTPKHLITATGQRVTLRCSPRSGDLSVYWYQQSLDQGLQFLIQYYNGEERAKGNILERFSAQQFPDLHSELNLSSLELGDSALYFCASRGQGTETQYFGPGTRLLVL.

A note on this clone: One junction end disagrees with the germline gene, perhaps due to a read error. V gene TRBV2 combines with J gene TRBJ2-2; either TRBD1 or TRBD2 may fit D (5 bases each). The CDR3 spans 17 residues. Per the germline V gene, CDR1 is SNHLY and CDR2 is FYNNEI. CDR3 sequence reads: CASSEGRGRPKTGELFF. In nucleotides, the CDR3 is TGTGCCAGCAGTGAGGGTCGGGGACGCCCGAAGACCGGGGAGCTGTTTTTT.

The V and J genes are TRBV6-5 and TRBJ2-6; D may correspond to TRBD1 or TRBD2 (5 bases each). Trimming left V 1 base short and J 0 bases short, with 7 bases between. This CDR3 region has 16 residues. The V gene's germline CDR1 is MNHEY and CDR2 SVGAGI. The CDR3 region has the DNA TGTGCCAGCAGTTACTATGGGACCTCTGGGGCCAACGTCCTGACTTTC. As protein: CASSYYGTSGANVLTF.

The rearrangement joins TRBV30 to TRBJ2-5; D may match TRBD1 or TRBD2 (6 bases each). Germline values: CDR1 GTSNPN, CDR2 SVGIG (reference sequence). The CDR3 totals 14 residues. Trimming left V 2 bases short and J 5 bases short, with 15 bases between. CDR3 bases: TGTGCCTGGAGTCTAGGAGGGGGGCGGGAGACCCAGTACTTC. Translation: CAWSLGGGRETQYF.

This chain connects TRBV6-6 to TRBJ2-1; 8 nucleotides line up with TRBD2. CDR3 length: 14 residues. Per the germline V gene, CDR1 is MNHNY and CDR2 is SVGAGI (reference sequence). With V trimmed by 8 bases and J by 5 bases, 8 bases remained unmatched. CDR3 amino acids: CASHRGGTNNEQFF. The CDR3 DNA follows: TGTGCCAGCCACCGGGGGGGGACAAACAATGAGCAGTTCTTC.

The chain uses TRBV2 and TRBJ2-3, with 8 positions matching TRBD1. Germline trimming cut 5 bases from V and 6 bases from J; bases unmatched to any gene: 10. The germline CDR1 and CDR2 sequences are SNHLY and FYNNEI. The CDR3 contains 15 residues. The CDR3 nucleotides read TGTGCCAGCAGTCGGGCGGGGACAGGTCTTGATACGCAGTATTTT. Its protein product is CASSRAGTGLDTQYF.

V usage is TRBV30 and J usage is TRBJ2-7; 8 bases align to TRBD1. V shed 7 bases and J 0 bases; nucleotides not matched to a gene: 2. The germline V gene encodes CDR1 GTSNPN and CDR2 SVGIG (reference sequence). There are 12 residues in the CDR3. The CDR3: CASDRGSYEQYF. The CDR3 DNA sequence: TGTGCCTCCGACAGGGGCTCCTACGAGCAGTACTTC.

The chain combines TRBV21-1 with TRBJ2-1; the table calls TRBD2, which could not be checked here. TRBV21-1 is listed as a pseudogene. The CDR3 runs to 17 residues. This CDR3 reads CASSNHSSGRSYNEQFF. The CDR3 bases are TGTGCCAGCAGCAACCATTCTAGCGGGAGGTCCTACAATGAGCAGTTCTTC.

V is TRBV28 and J is TRBJ2-2; tentatively, D is TRBD1 or TRBD2 (5 bases each). The CDR3 loop spans 19 amino acids. Trimming removed 4 bases at V and 4 bases at J, with 25 bases between. The germline V gene has CDR1 MDHEN and CDR2 SYDVKM. This chain's CDR3 is CASSWEKTGSPSGTGELFF. Here the CDR3 DNA reads TGTGCCAGCAGTTGGGAGAAAACAGGCTCCCCATCGGGCACCGGGGAGCTGTTTTTT.

This clone came up a few times. This chain joins TRBV2 and TRBJ1-4, with TRBD1 identical over 10 bases. The V gene's germline CDR1 is SNHLY and CDR2 FYNNEI. This CDR3 has 14 residues. Germline trimming cut 6 bases from V and 3 bases from J; bases unmatched to any gene: 1. CDR3 loop: CASSDRGPNEKLFF. The CDR3 nucleotides are TGTGCCAGCAGCGACAGGGGGCCTAATGAAAAACTGTTTTTT.

The chain recombines TRBV7-2 with TRBJ2-7, with 8 bases identical to TRBD2. The germline CDR1 and CDR2 sequences are SGHTA and FQGNSA. V dropped 7 bases and J dropped 3; count of bases not matched to a gene: 5. This CDR3 is built from 13 residues. The CDR3 DNA reads TGTGCCAGCAAGCTAGCGGGCAACTACGAGCAGTACTTC. This translates into CASKLAGNYEQYF. Using reference TRBV7-2 and TRBJ2-7 for the parts outside the CDR3, the full variable domain is GAGVSQSPSNKVTEKGKDVELRCDPISGHTALYWYRQSLGQGLEFLIYFQGNSAPDKSGLPSDRFSAERTGGSVSTLTIQRTQQEDSAVYLCASKLAGNYEQYFGPGTRLTVT.

The chain has TRBV19 and TRBJ2-7, with TRBD1 matching over 8 bases. The CDR3 extends over 15 amino acids. Germline V lookup: CDR1 LNHDA, CDR2 SQIVND (reference sequence). The V segment lost 5 bases and the J segment 2 bases; nucleotides outside the gene matches: 8. As DNA, the CDR3 is TGTGCCAGTAGTCCACAACCGGGACAGGCCTACGAGCAGTACTTC. The encoded protein is CASSPQPGQAYEQYF.

The V and J genes are TRBV7-2 and TRBJ2-5, with D uncertain. The last part of the DNA fits TRBJ2-7 better; the J call may be wrong. Germline CDR1 reads SGHTA; CDR2 reads FQGNSA. The CDR3 totals 12 residues. The CDR3 sequence is CASSLLPFEQYF. The CDR3 DNA reads as TGTGCCAGCAGCCTCCTCCCTTTCGAGCAGTACTTC.

This clone showed up just once. The V call is TRBV7-6, the J call TRBJ2-1; 10 nucleotides align to TRBD1. J lost 8 bases, V lost 3 bases, and 4 bases had no gene match. From germline, CDR1 is SGHVS and CDR2 FNYEAQ. This CDR3 is 14 amino acids long. CDR3: CASSFGQGGDEQFF. Written as DNA, the CDR3 is TGTGCCAGCAGCTTCGGACAGGGGGGCGATGAGCAGTTCTTC.

The chain carries TRBV5-6 and TRBJ2-3, with 11 bases fitting TRBD2. The J segment lost 6 bases and the V segment lost 4 bases, leaving 10 bases of the junction unmatched. The CDR3 runs 16 residues. Germline V gene lookup returns CDR1 SGHDT and CDR2 YYEEEE. The CDR3 sequence is CASSLRLAGKSDTQYF. CDR3 nucleotide sequence: TGTGCCAGCAGCCTGAGACTAGCGGGAAAGAGCGATACGCAGTATTTT.

The chain carries TRBV7-2 and TRBJ1-1; TRBD1 might be the D (5 bases). The CDR3 contains 12 residues. Germline assignment: CDR1 SGHTA and CDR2 FQGNSA. V lost 5 bases and J lost 11, with 15 bases in between. CDR3 sequence: CASSPGVGDAFF. DNA of the CDR3: TGTGCCAGCAGCCCCGGCGTGGGGGACGCTTTCTTT.

In its sample, this clone was seen once. This chain uses TRBV4-3 with TRBJ2-1, with 7 bases identical to TRBD2. V gave up 0 bases and J gave up 6 bases; unmatched junction bases: 11. Germline V CDR1 and CDR2: LGHNA, YSLEER. This CDR3 contains 17 residues. The CDR3 DNA is TGCGCCAGCAGCCAAGATCTAGGGACTAACTACGGCAATGAGCAGTTCTTC. Its protein product is CASSQDLGTNYGNEQFF.

The V gene is TRBV28, the J gene TRBJ1-5; D is possibly TRBD1 (5 bases). The CDR3 loop spans 15 amino acids. CDR1 is MDHEN and CDR2 is SYDVKM in the germline V gene. Trimming removed 2 bases from V and 11 bases from J, with 19 bases in between. CDR3 in DNA: TGTGCCAGCAGTTTAGGGCCAGGGACCCAATCGGCCCAGCATTTT. Translated: CASSLGPGTQSAQHF.